This T cell receptor beta chain derives from a study of Graves' ophthalmopathy and Graves' hyperthyroidism. Study-level points and caveats: Predictions made by the model for ophthalmopathy progression reached approximately 70% sensitivity and about 72% specificity.

A remark on this clonotype: No antigen is known for it.

The CDR3 loop spans 16 amino acids. Per germline, CDR1 DFQATT and CDR2 SNEGSKA (reference sequence). With 1 base removed from V and 1 base from J, the gap between germline ends came to 14 bases. For repertoire sequencing, the TCR beta CDR3 regions were amplified from RNA transcripts. HTBI-primed first-round RT-PCR preceded second-round multiplex PCR. In TCRdb, the multiplex PCR reads were re-called with MiXCR into one record per CDR3 protein. The sample carries 200,000 to 300,000 distinct CDR3 sequences, less than 55% recorded once. Moderately to severely active ophthalmopathy under 3 months, CAS at least 3, NOSPECS at least 4. Reliance was placed on clinical symptoms, serum thyroxine, TRAb, thyroid ultrasound and orbital computed tomography for diagnosis.

The sequenced sample was peripheral blood. This clonotype was obtained from an adult man with Graves' ophthalmopathy. The chain carries TRBV20-1 and TRBJ1-5, with a weak D call TRBD1 (5 bases). CDR3 DNA: TGCAGTGCTAGAGTCGGAGGAGGGGCAAGCAATCAGCCCCAGCATTTT. Translation: CSARVGGGASNQPQHF.